This entry describes one T cell receptor beta chain. This sample was taken from a study of blood T cell repertoires in COVID-19. Study context: COVID-19 samples from acute and convalescent phases originated in the United States, Italy and Spain.

The repertoire was sequenced with immunoSEQ multiplex PCR; TCRdb's copy has only in-frame clones and lacks some. Altogether 300,000 to 350,000 clones are present, approximately 90% being singletons, with the ten largest covering 1.5% to 2%. Seattle patient enrollment occurred during active infection, with longitudinal follow-up thereafter. Germline V lookup: CDR1 SNHLY, CDR2 FYNNEI. The CDR3 loop spans 13 amino acids. V lost 7 bases to trimming and J lost 9 bases, with 13 bases between them. This receptor was identified in a woman in her thirties with COVID-19, enrolled during active disease. V and J are TRBV2 and TRBJ1-6, with D unresolved. The specimen sequenced was peripheral blood. The CDR3 sequence: CASTRVEGSPLHF. CDR3 DNA sequence: TGTGCCAGCACCCGGGTTGAGGGTTCACCCCTCCACTTT.